This T cell receptor (beta chain) derives from a study of T cell responses to AZD1222 COVID-19 vaccine. Findings and limits, study-wide: Baseline seropositivity occurred in only 5 to 7 AZD1222 recipients. The donor group comprised mostly white British people and more females; the analysis possibly underestimated clonal diversity. CD4 TCRs associated with vaccination spanned spike, dominating at 160-218 and 743-854.

After removal of 4 bases from V and 6 bases from J, the junction contained 3 bases not matched to a gene. This CDR3 spans 14 amino acids. The germline gives CDR1 SGHRS, CDR2 YFSETQ. Notes on this clone: The antigen is undetermined.

Assay used: immunoSEQ multiplex PCR; TCRdb lists only in-frame clones, some missing. The sample lists approximately 150,000 clones, approximately 95% occurring once. The sequence derives from an adult in good health. V is TRBV5-1 and J is TRBJ2-1; TRBD1 aligns across 11 bases. Sequenced here: peripheral blood, sampled on day 0 of MenACWY control vaccination. In DNA form, the CDR3 reads TGCGCCAGCAGCACCGGACAGGGGGCCAATGAGCAGTTCTTC. Amino acids: CASSTGQGANEQFF.